What follows describes a single T cell receptor (beta chain). Antigen unknown. The data derive from a study of radiation and T cells in renal cell carcinoma. Time point reported: blood 4 weeks post-SBRT, at nephrectomy. Specified treatment: 15 Gy SBRT to primary tumor, nephrectomy 4 weeks later. Nephrectomy followed 15 Gy stereotactic body radiation by 4 weeks. The tumor was a clear cell renal cell carcinoma. Assay used: immunoSEQ multiplex PCR; TCRdb lists only in-frame clones, some missing. The table has about 34,000 clones, about 85% seen once; the top ten hold 33%. Study-wide results and limits: Top tumor clonotypes rose in blood 2 weeks post-radiation, then contracted.

Trimming left V 2 bases short and J 4 bases short, with 6 bases between. This CDR3 region has 13 residues. Germline lookup yields CDR1 SGHTA and CDR2 FQGNSA. The sequencing here drew on blood, taken from a patient whose treatment included radiotherapy and nephrectomy. This receptor was taken from a man in his fifties or sixties with renal cell carcinoma. The chain combines TRBV7-2 with TRBJ1-3; D is uncertain. The CDR3 region has the DNA TGTGCCAGCAGCTTAAACAGAGGAAACACCATATATTTT. This gives the protein CASSLNRGNTIYF.